The 32 T cell receptor beta chains presented below share a single source sample, sequenced in a study of T cell changes during pregnancy in multiple sclerosis. Produced via immunoSEQ multiplex PCR; TCRdb's table is partial and in-frame only. The repertoire has about 58,000 clones, roughly 89% of them found once; the top ten carry under 0.6%. The sequenced sample was CD4+ T cells from peripheral blood mononuclear cells, obtained after pregnancy. The receptors derive from a female donor in good health, enrolled as a control in a pregnancy study.

The chain recombines TRBV28 with TRBJ2-7; D is possibly TRBD1 (6 bases). Trimming took 8 bases from V and 3 from J, leaving 14 bases between them. The CDR3 runs 13 residues. The germline gives CDR1 MDHEN, CDR2 SYDVKM. The CDR3 nucleotides are TGTGCCAGCCTCCAGGGACAACACTACGAGCAGTACTTC. It encodes CASLQGQHYEQYF.

The CDR3 DNA reads as TGTGCCAGCAGCACCGGACAGGGAGGACCCCTTGGCTATGGCTACACCTTC. This encodes CASSTGQGGPLGYGYTF. V and J are TRBV13 and TRBJ1-2; 8 bases agree with TRBD1. The CDR3 has 17 amino acids. Germline V gene data show CDR1 as PRHDT and CDR2 as FYEKMQ (reference sequence). Trimming took 5 bases from V and 4 from J; bases not matched to a gene: 15.

This sequence joins TRBV5-6 and TRBJ1-2; 8 nucleotides agree with TRBD1. J lost 11 bases, V lost 4 bases, and 13 bases had no gene match. The length of the CDR3 is 14 residues. The germline CDR1 and CDR2 sequences are SGHDT and YYEEEE. The CDR3 DNA follows: TGTGCCAGCAGCCCGACTACTAGGACAGGGAGGTACACCTTC. This codes for CASSPTTRTGRYTF.

This clone was seen a handful of times. The chain couples TRBV6-5 to TRBJ1-5; TRBD1 agrees at 8 bases. This CDR3 contains 15 residues. Germline lookup yields CDR1 MNHEY and CDR2 SVGAGI. After removal of 6 bases from V and 4 bases from J, the junction contained 8 bases not matched to a gene. CDR3 coding DNA: TGTGCCAGCAGGTTTAGACAGGGGTGGAATCAGCCCCAGCATTTT. Protein sequence: CASRFRQGWNQPQHF.

V usage is TRBV5-8 and J usage is TRBJ2-1; a possible D gene is TRBD1 (6 bases). The V gene lost 7 bases and the J gene lost 3 bases, with 17 bases spanning the gap. The CDR3 covers 15 residues. Looked up from germline, CDR1 is SGHTS and CDR2 is YDEGEE. The chain's CDR3 is CASALATGNYNEQFF. In DNA form, the CDR3 reads TGTGCCAGCGCCTTAGCGACAGGTAACTACAATGAGCAGTTCTTC. Using reference TRBV5-8 and TRBJ2-1 for the parts outside the CDR3, the full variable domain is EAGVTQSPTHLIKTRGQQATLRCSPISGHTSVYWYQQALGLGLQFLLWYDEGEERNRGNFPPRFSGRQFPNYSSELNVNALELEDSALYLCASALATGNYNEQFFGPGTRLTVL.

The J gene is TRBJ1-4, the V gene TRBV9; no clear D gene. The CDR3 loop spans 16 amino acids. Trimming cost V 1 base and J 5 bases, with 15 bases left between them. Germline V CDR1 and CDR2: SGDLS, YYNGEE. The CDR3 reads CASSVSPGPGNEKLFF. Written as DNA, the CDR3 is TGTGCCAGCAGCGTATCGCCGGGTCCCGGGAATGAAAAACTGTTTTTT.

The chain is built from TRBV7-6 and TRBJ2-7, with a weak D call TRBD2 (6 bases). The CDR3 has 12 amino acids. Per the germline V gene, CDR1 is SGHVS and CDR2 is FNYEAQ. Trimming removed 4 bases from V and 6 bases from J, with 10 bases in between. CDR3 sequence: CASSSRLGEQYF. CDR3 DNA sequence: TGTGCCAGCAGCTCTAGACTAGGCGAGCAGTACTTC.

As to this clone: Sequence at one end of the junction differs from germline and may be a read error. The chain combines TRBV30 with TRBJ2-7, with a possible D match to TRBD1 (6 bases). Germline-derived CDR1 and CDR2 are GTSNPN and SVGIG (reference sequence). The CDR3 runs 11 residues. In DNA, the CDR3 is TGTGCCTGGATGGGGGCAGGGGCGATATTTTTC. Translating it yields CAWMGAGAIFF.

This sequence joins TRBV5-4 and TRBJ1-2; D may be TRBD1 (6 bases). The CDR3 extends over 17 amino acids. V was cut by 2 bases and J by 2 bases, with 19 bases left in between. Germline V lookup: CDR1 SGHNT, CDR2 YYREEE (reference sequence). CDR3 sequence (DNA): TGTGCCAGCAGCTTACCGAACACAGGGTTCGAAAACTATGGCTACACCTTC. Translation gives CASSLPNTGFENYGYTF.

The chain joins TRBV4-3 to TRBJ1-1; 8 bases align to TRBD1. The ends lost 2 bases at V and 7 bases at J; junction bases unmatched: 6. The CDR3 extends over 14 amino acids. Germline values: CDR1 LGHNA, CDR2 YSLEER. The CDR3 DNA is TGCGCCAGCAGCCAACAGACAGGGGAGGTTGAAGCTTTCTTT. This codes for CASSQQTGEVEAFF.

The V call is TRBV7-2, the J call TRBJ1-4, with a tentative D call TRBD1 (5 bases). Germline CDR1 is SGHTA and CDR2 is FQGNSA. This CDR3 has 15 amino acids. V was shortened by 4 bases and J by 0 bases, with 9 bases between the two germline ends. CDR3 loop: CASSYARATNEKLFF. CDR3 coding DNA: TGTGCCAGCAGCTACGCCAGGGCAACTAATGAAAAACTGTTTTTT.

J is TRBJ1-1 and V is TRBV30; D perhaps matches TRBD1 (6 bases). Trimming took 3 bases from V and 4 from J, leaving 12 bases between them. Germline-derived CDR1 and CDR2 are GTSNPN and SVGIG (reference sequence). The CDR3 is made up of 13 amino acids. The CDR3 here is CAWSFRGSTEAFF. DNA for the CDR3: TGTGCCTGGAGCTTCAGGGGAAGCACTGAAGCTTTCTTT.

The V gene is TRBV5-1, the J gene TRBJ1-4; no clear D. Germline V gene data show CDR1 as SGHRS and CDR2 as YFSETQ. With 2 bases removed from V and 8 bases from J, the gap between germline ends came to 13 bases. The CDR3 extends over 14 amino acids. The CDR3 is CASSFGGRDEKLFF. CDR3 sequence (DNA): TGCGCCAGCAGCTTCGGTGGGAGAGACGAAAAACTGTTTTTT.

This clone was seen a handful of times. This chain links TRBV5-4 with TRBJ2-3, with D unclear. Trimming removed 4 bases at V and 0 bases at J, with 9 bases between. Per the germline V gene, CDR1 is SGHNT and CDR2 is YYREEE (reference sequence). The CDR3 has 14 residues. This CDR3 is CASSGRFSTDTQYF. The CDR3 bases are TGTGCCAGCAGCGGCAGATTTAGCACAGATACGCAGTATTTT.

The V call is TRBV11-3, the J call TRBJ2-5; perhaps TRBD1 as D (6 bases). Trimming took 0 bases from V and 5 from J, leaving 7 bases between them. Germline loops: CDR1 SGHNT, CDR2 YENEEA. The CDR3 extends over 13 amino acids. DNA of the CDR3: TGTGCCAGCAGCTTAGAAACAGGGGAGACCCAGTACTTC. Encoded protein: CASSLETGETQYF. Looking up the rest from reference TRBV11-3 and TRBJ2-5 gives the full variable domain: EAGVVQSPRYKIIEKKQPVAFWCNPISGHNTLYWYLQNLGQGPELLIRYENEEAVDDSQLPKDRFSAERLKGVDSTLKIQPAELGDSAVYLCASSLETGETQYFGPGTRLLVL.

This clone was counted a single time. The V call is TRBV19, the J call TRBJ2-7, with D tentatively TRBD2 (5 bases). This CDR3 comprises 14 residues. The germline V gene encodes CDR1 LNHDA and CDR2 SQIVND (reference sequence). Trimming removed 4 bases from V and 3 bases from J, with 13 bases in between. The CDR3 reads CASSTTTGSYEQYF. In DNA, the CDR3 is TGTGCCAGTAGTACGACGACGGGAAGCTACGAGCAGTACTTC.

The chain uses TRBV7-3 and TRBJ2-3; D may be TRBD1 (5 bases). The CDR3 is made up of 14 amino acids. Germline V gene sequence: CDR1 SGHTA, CDR2 FQGTGA. V was clipped by 4 bases and J by 2 bases, with 10 bases between them. This chain's CDR3 is CASSSDINTDTQYF. The CDR3 DNA sequence: TGTGCCAGCAGCTCGGACATAAACACAGATACGCAGTATTTT. Looking up the rest from reference TRBV7-3 and TRBJ2-3 gives the full variable domain: GAGVSQTPSNKVTEKGKYVELRCDPISGHTALYWYRQSLGQGPEFLIYFQGTGAADDSGLPNDRFFAVRPEGSVSTLKIQRTERGDSAVYLCASSSDINTDTQYFGPGTRLTVL.

The CDR3 loop is CAISEAGKGGGTEAFF. CDR3 nucleotides: TGTGCCATCAGTGAGGCAGGGAAGGGAGGGGGCACTGAAGCTTTCTTT. The chain uses TRBV10-3 and TRBJ1-1, with D possibly being TRBD1 (6 bases). V gave up 2 bases and J gave up 4 bases, with 17 bases separating them. The germline CDR1 and CDR2 sequences are ENHRY and SYGVKD. The CDR3 sequence is 16 residues long.

The J gene is TRBJ1-1, the V gene TRBV19; D might be TRBD1 (6 bases). Germline V CDR1 and CDR2: LNHDA, SQIVND (reference sequence). The CDR3 sequence is 17 residues long. With 3 bases removed from V and 4 bases from J, the gap between germline ends came to 21 bases. The CDR3 nucleotides are TGTGCCAGTAGTATTGGCTGGCGGGGGGCGAGGGGCACTGAAGCTTTCTTT. Protein sequence: CASSIGWRGARGTEAFF.

The chain carries TRBV7-9 and TRBJ1-1; weak D call: TRBD1 (5 bases). Germline V gene lookup returns CDR1 SEHNR and CDR2 FQNEAQ (reference sequence). The germline V and J ends were trimmed by 0 bases and 3 bases, with 17 bases remaining between them. CDR3 length: 17 residues. DNA of the CDR3: TGTGCCAGCAGCTTAGCGAGACATATACAGGTTCACACTGAAGCTTTCTTT. Protein product: CASSLARHIQVHTEAFF.

V usage is TRBV7-2 and J usage is TRBJ1-3; a possible D gene is TRBD1 (6 bases). The CDR3 loop spans 19 amino acids. V was cut by 5 bases and J by 0 bases, with 23 bases left in between. CDR1 and CDR2 from the germline V gene are SGHTA and FQGNSA. CDR3 DNA: TGTGCCAGCAGCCGCTACTCTGAACTTGGACAGTTCTCTGGAAACACCATATATTTT. Translation: CASSRYSELGQFSGNTIYF.

The DNA of the CDR3 is TGTGCCAGCAGCTTGTCGGGGCAGCATTTT. Amino acid sequence: CASSLSGQHF. The chain couples TRBV5-8 to TRBJ1-5; D gene ambiguous. CDR1 is SGHTS and CDR2 is YDEGEE in the germline V gene. There are 10 residues in the CDR3. Trimming removed 1 base from V and 13 bases from J, with 6 bases in between.

J is TRBJ1-6 and V is TRBV4-2; D call uncertain. The CDR3 is made up of 16 amino acids. V lost 0 bases, J lost 10 bases, and 16 bases lay in between. Germline loops: CDR1 LGHNA, CDR2 YNFKEQ. CDR3 nucleotides: TGTGCCAGCAGCCAAGAGCCGACGGGGAGTGAATCACCCCTCCACTTT. Protein product: CASSQEPTGSESPLHF.

The rearrangement uses TRBV7-2 and TRBJ2-7; 12 bases line up with TRBD2. CDR3 length: 15 residues. Germline values: CDR1 SGHTA, CDR2 FQGNSA. V lost 10 bases to trimming and J lost 5 bases; unmatched junction nucleotides: 12. CDR3 loop: CATTPSGGAFDEQYF. CDR3 in DNA: TGTGCCACGACCCCTAGCGGGGGGGCTTTCGACGAGCAGTACTTC.

The chain combines TRBV9 with TRBJ2-3, with D possibly being TRBD2 (5 bases). The germline V gene encodes CDR1 SGDLS and CDR2 YYNGEE. The CDR3 is 15 amino acids. Trimming removed 4 bases at V and 1 base at J, with 13 bases between. DNA for the CDR3: TGTGCCAGCAGCCGCGTCGGTAGCGGCACAGATACGCAGTATTTT. Protein sequence: CASSRVGSGTDTQYF.

A single count supports this clone. The V gene is TRBV6-1, the J gene TRBJ1-1; tentatively, D is TRBD1 (5 bases). The CDR3 runs 15 residues. Trimming stripped 6 bases from V and 1 base from J, with 15 bases between. The germline V gene encodes CDR1 MNHNS and CDR2 SASEGT. Here the CDR3 DNA reads TGTGCCAGCAGAGTTATACAGGTGCAGAACACTGAAGCTTTCTTT. Amino acids: CASRVIQVQNTEAFF.

The count of this clone is one. The V gene is TRBV5-6, the J gene TRBJ2-7; TRBD2 is a possible D gene (6 bases). CDR3 length: 15 amino acids. The germline V and J ends were trimmed by 1 base and 5 bases, with 16 bases remaining between them. The germline V gene encodes CDR1 SGHDT and CDR2 YYEEEE. The CDR3 reads CASSLRGLGTHEQYF. The CDR3 bases are TGTGCCAGCAGCTTGAGGGGACTGGGGACCCACGAGCAGTACTTC.

This clone was detected only a few times. The chain combines TRBV29-1 with TRBJ1-2; TRBD1 might be the D (5 bases). This CDR3 contains 14 residues. Germline V gene data show CDR1 as SQVTM and CDR2 as ANQGSEA. Trimming shortened V by 6 bases and J by 2 bases, and 16 bases separated the two germline ends. In DNA, the CDR3 is TGCAGCGTGGGGGGGGACTTCTCCAACTATGGCTACACCTTC. Encoded protein: CSVGGDFSNYGYTF.

The chain joins TRBV29-1 to TRBJ1-3, with D maybe TRBD1 (6 bases). Germline V gene data show CDR1 as SQVTM and CDR2 as ANQGSEA. Trimming shortened V by 5 bases and J by 0 bases, and 20 bases separated the two germline ends. This CDR3 has 17 amino acids. The CDR3 sequence is CSVLRGTGTFSGNTIYF. CDR3 nucleotide sequence: TGCAGCGTTTTGAGGGGGACGGGAACTTTCTCTGGAAACACCATATATTTT.

This clone was seen only once. Other DNA sequences in this sample translate to the same CDR3. The chain links TRBV18 to TRBJ1-3, with TRBD1 matching 7 bases. In germline, CDR1 is KGHSH, CDR2 LQKENI. Trimming took 3 bases from V and 2 from J; bases not matched to a gene: 1. The CDR3 length is 14 residues. CDR3: CASSPGTAGNTIYF. CDR3 sequence (DNA): TGTGCCAGCTCACCGGGGACAGCTGGAAACACCATATATTTT.

The V gene is TRBV6-5, the J gene TRBJ1-5, with D uncertain. CDR3 length equals 15 residues. Germline CDR1 reads MNHEY; CDR2 reads SVGAGI. Trimming stripped 4 bases from V and 6 bases from J, with 16 bases between. CDR3 region: CASSSGKLTGQPQHF. The CDR3 DNA sequence: TGTGCCAGCAGTTCTGGAAAGTTGACGGGTCAGCCCCAGCATTTT.

V usage is TRBV7-9 and J usage is TRBJ1-2; 9 bases fit TRBD1. There are 15 residues in the CDR3. CDR1 and CDR2 from the germline V gene are SEHNR and FQNEAQ (reference sequence). V lost 5 bases to trimming and J lost 6 bases; unmatched junction nucleotides: 10. Here the CDR3 DNA reads TGTGCCAGCAGCCCCGCCGGGACAGGGCTCAATGGCTACACCTTC. It is translated as CASSPAGTGLNGYTF.